A single T cell receptor (beta chain) is shown here with its context. J gave up 5 bases and V 6 bases, and 0 bases lay outside the gene matches. In germline, CDR1 is ENHRY, CDR2 SYGVKD. The CDR3 consists of 13 residues. This sample was taken from a study of pediatric ulcerative colitis. The data were produced by immunoSEQ multiplex PCR, yet TCRdb's version contains in-frame clones alone and is incomplete. The sample has roughly 54,000 clones, 80% to 90% seen once; the top ten hold roughly 1.5%. This receptor was obtained from a boy between 10 and 17 years old who was a control in a study of pediatric ulcerative colitis. The sample comprised blood. This sequence joins TRBV10-3 and TRBJ2-1, with 11 nucleotides matching TRBD2. The CDR3 bases are TGTGCCATCAGGGGACTAGCGGACAATGAGCAGTTCTTC. Translation gives CAIRGLADNEQFF.